These 9 T cell receptor beta chains originate from one sample sequenced in a study of blood T cell repertoires in COVID-19. Method: immunoSEQ multiplex PCR; TCRdb's copy keeps in-frame clones and lacks some. The sample shows under 150,000 clones, around four fifths of them seen only once. The sequencing input was PBMCs or T cells enriched from blood (not recorded which). Receptors originate from a woman aged 40 to 50 who had recovered from COVID-19.

The chain couples TRBV29-1 to TRBJ2-7; the D is unclear. There are 13 residues in the CDR3. Germline V gene lookup returns CDR1 SQVTM and CDR2 ANQGSEA. V lost 7 bases and J lost 2, with 15 bases in between. CDR3 nucleotide sequence: TGCAGCGCCCACGGCGCCAGGACCTACGAGCAGTACTTC. Translation: CSAHGARTYEQYF.

The V gene is TRBV28, the J gene TRBJ1-2; maybe TRBD1 (6 bases). Trimming pared 2 bases from V and 2 bases from J, leaving 9 bases between. CDR1 and CDR2 (germline): MDHEN, SYDVKM. The CDR3 loop spans 14 amino acids. CDR3 bases: TGTGCCAGCAGTTTAACAGGGCCAAACTATGGCTACACCTTC. It translates to CASSLTGPNYGYTF.

This chain connects TRBV5-1 to TRBJ1-5; 7 bases line up with TRBD1. This CDR3 has 15 residues. V lost 0 bases, J lost 6 bases, and 6 bases stayed unmatched. Germline CDR1 and CDR2: SGHRS and YFSETQ. Here the CDR3 DNA reads TGCGCCAGCAGCTTGGAAGGGGGCCAGGGTCAGCCCCAGCATTTT. This sequence encodes CASSLEGGQGQPQHF. Using reference TRBV5-1 and TRBJ1-5 for the parts outside the CDR3, the full variable domain is KAGVTQTPRYLIKTRGQQVTLSCSPISGHRSVSWYQQTPGQGLQFLFEYFSETQRNKGNFPGRFSGRQFSNSRSEMNVSTLELGDSALYLCASSLEGGQGQPQHFGDGTRLSIL.

The genes are TRBV7-9 and TRBJ2-7, with D possibly TRBD2 on 5 matching bases. CDR1 is SEHNR and CDR2 is FQNEAQ in the germline V gene (reference sequence). V shed 9 bases and J shed 1 base, with 13 bases lying between them. This CDR3 has 13 amino acids. This chain's CDR3 is CASSTGESYEQYF. CDR3 nucleotides: TGTGCCAGTTCGACCGGGGAATCCTACGAGCAGTACTTC.

The chain recombines TRBV18 with TRBJ1-4; 8 bases line up with TRBD1. Germline V gives CDR1 KGHSH, CDR2 LQKENI. The CDR3 is made up of 16 amino acids. With 6 bases clipped from V and 1 base from J, the junction kept 7 bases outside the gene matches. The CDR3 DNA sequence: TGTGCCAGCTCTCCGACAGGGGCTGGAACTAATGAAAAACTGTTTTTT. Protein product: CASSPTGAGTNEKLFF.

This chain links TRBV2 with TRBJ1-5, with D possibly being TRBD1 (5 bases). The CDR3 loop spans 15 amino acids. The ends were cut back, 3 bases at V and 6 bases at J, with 15 bases in the middle. CDR1 is SNHLY, CDR2 FYNNEI, per germline. The CDR3, as DNA: TGTGCCAGCAGTGATAGGCAGGGCTTGGGTCAGCCCCAGCATTTT. Translated: CASSDRQGLGQPQHF.

CDR3 bases: TGTGCCATTGGCCAGGGGGCGGCGAACACCGGGGAGCTGTTTTTT. Its protein product is CAIGQGAANTGELFF. The chain uses TRBV12-5 and TRBJ2-2; 8 nucleotides align to TRBD1. Germline V gene data show CDR1 as LGHNT and CDR2 as FRNRAP. This CDR3 contains 15 residues.

The chain has TRBV3-1 (or the pseudogene TRBV3-2) and TRBJ1-2; no reliable D call. Germline V gives CDR1 LGHDT, CDR2 YNNKEL (reference sequence). Trimming took 4 bases from V and 8 from J, leaving 20 bases between them. This CDR3 region has 15 residues. This CDR3 is CASSPSSPVELGYTF. The CDR3 nucleotides are TGTGCCAGCAGCCCCTCCTCCCCCGTGGAGTTAGGCTACACCTTC.

This clone was counted once. The gene calls are TRBV6-2 or TRBV6-3 and TRBJ2-7; no definite D call. Trimming cost V 2 bases and J 3 bases, with 5 bases left between them. The germline gives CDR1 MNHEY, CDR2 SVGEGT. The CDR3 consists of 12 residues. The CDR3 protein is CASSYTVYEQYF. The CDR3 DNA reads as TGTGCCAGCAGTTACACAGTCTACGAGCAGTACTTC.